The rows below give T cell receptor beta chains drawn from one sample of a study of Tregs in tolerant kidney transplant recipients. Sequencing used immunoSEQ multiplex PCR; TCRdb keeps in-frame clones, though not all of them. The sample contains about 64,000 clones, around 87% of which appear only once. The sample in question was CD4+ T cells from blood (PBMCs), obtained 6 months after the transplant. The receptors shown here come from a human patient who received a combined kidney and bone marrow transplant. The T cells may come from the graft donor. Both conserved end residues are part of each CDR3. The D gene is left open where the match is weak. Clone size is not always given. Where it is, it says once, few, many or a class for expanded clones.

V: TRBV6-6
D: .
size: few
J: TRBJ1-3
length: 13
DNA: TGTGCCAGCACCTGGGACAACGGAAACACCATATATTTT
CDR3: CASTWDNGNTIYF

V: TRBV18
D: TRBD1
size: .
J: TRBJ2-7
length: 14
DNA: TGTGCCAGCTCTCCCCGGGACAGGGGGGGCGAGCAGTACTTC
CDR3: CASSPRDRGGEQYF

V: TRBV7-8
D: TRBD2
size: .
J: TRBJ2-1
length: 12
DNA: TGTGCCAGCAGCTTCGGACTAGCGGGGCAGTTCTTC
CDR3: CASSFGLAGQFF

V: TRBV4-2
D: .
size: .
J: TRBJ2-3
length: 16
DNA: TGTGCCAGCAGCCAAACGGGGGTCCATTTCGAGGATACGCAGTATTTT
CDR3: CASSQTGVHFEDTQYF

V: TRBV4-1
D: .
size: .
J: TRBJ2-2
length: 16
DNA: TGCGCCAGCCGCTTTCGTTTTCAGGGAGGCACCGGGGAGCTGTTTTTT
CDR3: CASRFRFQGGTGELFF

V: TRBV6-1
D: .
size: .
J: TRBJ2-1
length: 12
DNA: TGTGCCAGCACGGCGGTTTACAATGAGCAGTTCTTC
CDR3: CASTAVYNEQFF

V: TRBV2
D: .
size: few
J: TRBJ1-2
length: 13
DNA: TGTGCCAGCAGTTCGACAGGTTTGGCGGGTTACACCTTC
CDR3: CASSSTGLAGYTF

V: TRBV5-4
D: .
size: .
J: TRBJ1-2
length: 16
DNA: TGTGCCAGCAGTTCGGGACAACGGGAAAACCTCTATGGCTACACCTTC
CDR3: CASSSGQRENLYGYTF

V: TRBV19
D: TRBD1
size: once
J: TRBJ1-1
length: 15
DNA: TGTGCCAGTAGTATCGGGGGACAGCGGAACACTGAAGCTTTCTTT
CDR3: CASSIGGQRNTEAFF

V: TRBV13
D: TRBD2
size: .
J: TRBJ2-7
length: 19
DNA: TGTGCCAGCAGCAAGCGGCCCCCGGGACTAGCGGGGACCTCCTACGAGCAGTACTTC
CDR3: CASSKRPPGLAGTSYEQYF

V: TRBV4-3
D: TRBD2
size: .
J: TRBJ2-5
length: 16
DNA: TGCGCCAGCAGCCAGGACCCCCTAGGACTAGGAGAGACCCAGTACTTC
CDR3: CASSQDPLGLGETQYF

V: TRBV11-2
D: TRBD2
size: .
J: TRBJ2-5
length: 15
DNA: TGTGCCAGCAGCCCGGGTAGCGGGAGCTATGAGACCCAGTACTTC
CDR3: CASSPGSGSYETQYF

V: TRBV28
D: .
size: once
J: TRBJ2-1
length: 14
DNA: TGTGCCAGCAGTCCGAGGAGTTGGTACAATGAGCAGTTCTTC
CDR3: CASSPRSWYNEQFF

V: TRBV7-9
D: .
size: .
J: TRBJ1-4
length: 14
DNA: TGTGCCAGCAGCTTAACAGGGTTAGGTGAAAAACTGTTTTTT
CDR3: CASSLTGLGEKLFF

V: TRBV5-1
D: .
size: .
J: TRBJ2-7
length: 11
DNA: TGCGCCAGCCCCCGGTCCTACGAGCAGTACTTC
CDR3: CASPRSYEQYF

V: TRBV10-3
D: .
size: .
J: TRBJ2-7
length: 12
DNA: TGTGCCATCACTGGAGGGACCCACGAGCAGTACTTC
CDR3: CAITGGTHEQYF

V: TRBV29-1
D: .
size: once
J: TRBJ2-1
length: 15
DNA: TGCAGCGGTCTCAGCGGTCCGGGCTCCTACAATGAGCAGTTCTTC
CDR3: CSGLSGPGSYNEQFF

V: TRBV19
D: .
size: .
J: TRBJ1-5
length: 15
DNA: TGTGCCAGTATCGACTTCAAGGGGGGGGGTCAGCCCCAGCATTTT
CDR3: CASIDFKGGGQPQHF

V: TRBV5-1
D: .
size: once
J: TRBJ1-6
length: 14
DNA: TGCGCCAGCAGCTTCATGTTACAGAATTCACCCCTCCACTTT
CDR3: CASSFMLQNSPLHF

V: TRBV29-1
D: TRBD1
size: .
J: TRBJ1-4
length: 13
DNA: TGCAGCGTTGAAGGCCAGGGGGCTGAAAAACTGTTTTTT
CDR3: CSVEGQGAEKLFF

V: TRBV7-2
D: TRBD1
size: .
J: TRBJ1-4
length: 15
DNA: TGTGCCAGCAGCTTTACAGGGGGCGACGTTGAAAAACTGTTTTTT
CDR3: CASSFTGGDVEKLFF

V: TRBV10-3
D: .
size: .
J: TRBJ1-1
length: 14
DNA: TGTGCCATCAGTGAACCAGGTCGAAACACTGAAGCTTTCTTT
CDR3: CAISEPGRNTEAFF

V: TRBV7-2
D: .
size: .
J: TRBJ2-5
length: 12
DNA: TGTGCCAGCAGCCAGTCAAAAGAGACCCAGTACTTC
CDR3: CASSQSKETQYF

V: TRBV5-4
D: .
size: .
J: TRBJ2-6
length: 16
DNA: TGTGCCAGCGGACCCTACCGGGGTGCTGGGGCCAACGTCCTGACTTTC
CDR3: CASGPYRGAGANVLTF

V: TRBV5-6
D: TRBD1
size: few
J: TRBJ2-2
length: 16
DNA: TGTGCCAGCAGCTTGTTTCGGGGACAGATATCCGGGGAGCTGTTTTTT
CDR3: CASSLFRGQISGELFF

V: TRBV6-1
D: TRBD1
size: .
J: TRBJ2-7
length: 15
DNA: TGTGCCAGCAGTGAATGGACAGGGAGATCCTACGAGCAGTACTTC
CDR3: CASSEWTGRSYEQYF

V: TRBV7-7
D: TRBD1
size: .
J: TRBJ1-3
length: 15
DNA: TGTGCCAGCAGCGTCGACAGGGGGTCGGGAAACACCATATATTTT
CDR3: CASSVDRGSGNTIYF

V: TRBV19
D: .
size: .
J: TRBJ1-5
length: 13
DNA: TGTGCCAGTAGTAGCAGGGGTGGTCAGCCCCAGCATTTT
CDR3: CASSSRGGQPQHF

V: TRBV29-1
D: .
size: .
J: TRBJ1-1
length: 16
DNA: TGCAGCGTTTTTCGGGACACTTTGGCTCTGAACACTGAAGCTTTCTTT
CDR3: CSVFRDTLALNTEAFF

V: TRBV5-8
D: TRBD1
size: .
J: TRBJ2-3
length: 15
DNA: TGTGCCAGCAGCCCCCACCGACAGGGAACAGATACGCAGTATTTT
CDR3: CASSPHRQGTDTQYF

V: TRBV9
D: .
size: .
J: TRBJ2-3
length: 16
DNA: TGTGCCAGCAGCGGCTTGCAGGGGAAAAGGACAGATACGCAGTATTTT
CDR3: CASSGLQGKRTDTQYF

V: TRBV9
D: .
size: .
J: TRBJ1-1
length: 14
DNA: TGTGCCAGCAGCGCCACCTCTATGAACACTGAAGCTTTCTTT
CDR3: CASSATSMNTEAFF

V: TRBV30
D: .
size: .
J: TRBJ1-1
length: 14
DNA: TGTGCCTGGAGTGTATCGCAGGCGAACACTGAAGCTTTCTTT
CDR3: CAWSVSQANTEAFF

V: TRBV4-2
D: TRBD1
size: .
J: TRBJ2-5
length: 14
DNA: TGTGCCAGCAGCCTCCCCGGGACAGTAGAGACCCAGTACTTC
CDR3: CASSLPGTVETQYF

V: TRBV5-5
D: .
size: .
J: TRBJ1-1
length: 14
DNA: TGTGCCAGCGCGCCGAGGGTGACGAACACTGAAGCTTTCTTT
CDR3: CASAPRVTNTEAFF

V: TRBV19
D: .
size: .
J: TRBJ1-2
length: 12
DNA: TGTGCCAGTAGGTTAGTAGCCGACGGCTACACCTTC
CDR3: CASRLVADGYTF

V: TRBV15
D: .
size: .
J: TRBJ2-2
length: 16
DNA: TGTGCCACCAGCAGTAACAGGGGCTGGGGGGCCGGGGAGCTGTTTTTT
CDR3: CATSSNRGWGAGELFF

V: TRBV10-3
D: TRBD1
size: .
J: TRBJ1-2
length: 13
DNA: TGTGCCATCAGACCCGAGGGGGCTCTTGGCTACACCTTC
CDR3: CAIRPEGALGYTF